The source of this T cell receptor (beta chain) is a study of cytomegalovirus exposure and HLA in healthy donors. To note about this clone: Its antigen remains unidentified.

Germline CDR1 MNHNS, CDR2 SASEGT. The V gene lost 5 bases and the J gene lost 3 bases, with 14 bases spanning the gap. The length of the CDR3 is 14 residues. Researchers ran the PCR with 60 Vbeta and 13 Jbeta primers. The data were produced by immunoSEQ multiplex PCR, yet TCRdb's version contains in-frame clones alone and is incomplete. The sample holds about 100,000 clones, 50% to 70% seen once. Findings and limits, study-wide: In vitro checks showed that a few CMV-associated chains really do target CMV antigens. The study put around 180 TCR beta chains on its list as cytomegalovirus-associated. Clonal expansion was found to be greater in HLA-associated TCR beta chains than in equally common others in a later analysis.

The TCR originated in a man younger than 40 in good health and CMV-seropositive. The sequencing input was PBMCs. The chain couples TRBV6-1 to TRBJ2-7; perhaps TRBD2 as D (5 bases). The chain's CDR3 is CASSRGHLDYEQYF. CDR3 sequence (DNA): TGTGCCAGCAGTCGCGGGCACCTCGACTACGAGCAGTACTTC.